Following are 19 T cell receptor beta chains from one sample sequenced in a study of T cells after yellow fever vaccination. TCRdb fed the 5' RACE reads into MiXCR, producing one record per CDR3 protein. The sample holds around 180,000 distinct CDR3 sequences, approximately 6.2% seen once. The sample here was CD4+ T cells sorted from PBMCs, taken on the day of the first yellow fever vaccination. The receptors derive from a man younger than 35 who received the YFV17D yellow fever vaccine.

This clonotype was seen more than once but under ten times. The CDR3 loop reads CASGGAVFTDTQYF. Written as DNA, the CDR3 is TGTGCCAGCGGGGGGGCCGTGTTCACAGATACGCAGTATTTT. This rearrangement joins TRBV9 to TRBJ2-3; a possible D gene is TRBD2 (7 bases). The V and J ends lost 7 bases and 2 bases respectively, with 14 bases between them. The germline V gene encodes CDR1 SGDLS and CDR2 YYNGEE. The length of the CDR3 is 14 residues.

This clonotype was found many times. The chain recombines TRBV4-3 with TRBJ2-7; weak D call: TRBD2 (5 bases). Deletions cut 0 bases from V and 0 bases from J, with 9 bases between. Germline lookup yields CDR1 LGHNA and CDR2 YSLEER. The CDR3 extends over 15 amino acids. The CDR3 region is CASSQDSVRSYEQYF. In DNA, the CDR3 is TGCGCCAGCAGCCAAGATAGCGTTCGCTCCTACGAGCAGTACTTC.

This clonotype was found a few times. The V and J genes are TRBV12-3 or TRBV12-4 and TRBJ2-2; D not resolved. Deletions cut 1 base from V and 3 bases from J, with 6 bases between. The CDR3 is 14 residues long. CDR3 coding DNA: TGTGCCAGCAGTTTAGGAACGCACACCGGGGAGCTGTTTTTT. This translates into CASSLGTHTGELFF.

This clonotype was found a few times. The genes are TRBV5-4 and TRBJ2-7; the match to TRBD2 covers 10 bases. With 7 bases clipped from V and 3 bases from J, the junction kept 10 bases outside the gene matches. CDR1 is SGHNT, CDR2 YYREEE, per germline (reference sequence). There are 15 residues in the CDR3. In nucleotides, the CDR3 is TGTGCCAGCTTCACTAGCGGGGATGATAGCTACGAGCAGTACGTC. Protein product: CASFTSGDDSYEQYV.

V is TRBV7-6 and J is TRBJ2-7; maybe TRBD1 (5 bases). V was shortened by 1 base and J by 6 bases, with 16 bases between the two germline ends. The length of the CDR3 is 15 residues. The germline gives CDR1 SGHVS, CDR2 FNYEAQ. In DNA form, the CDR3 reads TGTGCCAGCAGCTTAGAACCAGGGTCCCCCGGCGAGCAGTACTTC. This encodes CASSLEPGSPGEQYF. Full variable domain (missing parts from reference TRBV7-6 and TRBJ2-7): GAGVSQSPRYKVTKRGQDVALRCDPISGHVSLYWYRQALGQGPEFLTYFNYEAQQDKSGLPNDRFSAERPEGSISTLTIQRTEQRDSAMYRCASSLEPGSPGEQYFGPGTRLTVT.

This clonotype was picked up many times. V is TRBV20-1 and J is TRBJ2-1; 7 bases are shared with TRBD2. There are 14 residues in the CDR3. Germline loops: CDR1 DFQATT, CDR2 SNEGSKA (reference sequence). V shed 3 bases, J shed 3 bases, and the junction held 5 bases outside the gene matches. The CDR3 loop reads CSASRAGVYNEQFF. CDR3 bases: TGCAGTGCTAGCCGGGCGGGGGTCTACAATGAGCAGTTCTTC.

This clonotype was found a few times. The chain joins TRBV19 to TRBJ2-2, with D unclear. With 6 bases removed from V and 0 bases from J, the gap between germline ends came to 8 bases. The germline CDR1 and CDR2 sequences are LNHDA and SQIVND (reference sequence). The CDR3 is made up of 14 amino acids. The CDR3 bases are TGTGCCAGTAGGGGCGGCGCGAACACCGGGGAGCTGTTTTTT. It is translated as CASRGGANTGELFF.

This clonotype was picked up many times. The chain has TRBV6-5 and TRBJ1-2, with no clear D. V was clipped by 7 bases and J by 7 bases, with 13 bases between them. The germline V gene has CDR1 MNHEY and CDR2 SVGAGI. The CDR3 extends over 12 amino acids. The CDR3 reads CASTKLGRGYTF. The DNA of the CDR3 is TGTGCCAGCACCAAATTGGGTCGTGGCTACACCTTC.

This chain connects TRBV19 to TRBJ2-1; 9 bases map to TRBD2. Germline lookup yields CDR1 LNHDA and CDR2 SQIVND (reference sequence). Trimming took 4 bases from V and 8 from J; bases not matched to a gene: 9. The CDR3 contains 15 residues. The CDR3 DNA follows: TGTGCCAGTAGTACGGCAACTAGCGGGTGGTATGAGCAGTTCTTC. It yields the protein CASSTATSGWYEQFF.

This clonotype was seen many times. J is TRBJ2-5 and V is TRBV6-2 or TRBV6-3, with D uncertain. V was shortened by 8 bases and J by 1 base, with 8 bases between the two germline ends. The CDR3 has 12 residues. CDR1 and CDR2 from the germline V gene are MNHEY and SVGEGT. CDR3 nucleotide sequence: TGTGCCAGCTCCCAAGGCCAAGAGACCCAGTACTTC. This codes for CASSQGQETQYF.

There are many counts of this clonotype. The chain combines TRBV6-4 with TRBJ1-5; D is uncertain. This CDR3 is 16 amino acids long. In germline, CDR1 is MRHNA, CDR2 SNTAGT. Trimming took off 0 bases at V and 0 bases at J, with 9 bases between the two ends. The CDR3 loop is CASSDSGRASNQPQHF. The CDR3 bases are TGTGCCAGCAGTGACTCTGGAAGGGCTAGCAATCAGCCCCAGCATTTT.

As regards this clonotype: This may arise from a read error, as a much more abundant clone is one base away. This chain links TRBV6-5 with TRBJ1-2; D uncertain. Per the germline V gene, CDR1 is MNHEY and CDR2 is SVGAGI. Trimming pared 0 bases from V and 5 bases from J, leaving 13 bases between. The CDR3 spans 15 residues. CDR3 sequence (DNA): TGTGCCAGCAGTTACTCACCCCTTCTTTGGTATGGCTACACCTTC. Protein: CASSYSPLLWYGYTF.

This clonotype has more than one count but fewer than ten. The chain has TRBV5-1 and TRBJ2-6; tentative D call: TRBD1 (7 bases). V was clipped by 9 bases and J by 0 bases, with 10 bases between them. The CDR3 loop spans 14 amino acids. Germline CDR1 is SGHRS and CDR2 is YFSETQ. The CDR3 nucleotides are TGCGCCACGCGGGACAGCTCTGGGGCCAACGTCCTGACTTTC. Its protein product is CATRDSSGANVLTF.

This clonotype was seen many times. This chain joins TRBV7-3 and TRBJ2-1; D ambiguous. The CDR3 is 13 residues long. V lost 4 bases and J 9 bases, leaving 13 bases between the germline ends. The V gene's germline CDR1 is SGHTA and CDR2 FQGTGA. This chain's CDR3 is CASSSDPETEQFF. CDR3 nucleotide sequence: TGTGCCAGCAGCTCCGACCCGGAGACTGAGCAGTTCTTC.

This clonotype occurred many times. This chain joins TRBV7-2 and TRBJ1-2; the D gene is possibly TRBD1 (5 bases). The CDR3 runs 14 residues. Germline V gives CDR1 SGHTA, CDR2 FQGNSA. V dropped 5 bases and J dropped 8 bases, with 18 bases sitting between them. This chain's CDR3 is CASSLGLAGRGYTF. In DNA form, the CDR3 reads TGTGCCAGCAGCCTAGGGCTGGCAGGGAGGGGCTACACCTTC. Full variable domain (rest looked up from reference TRBV7-2 and TRBJ1-2): GAGVSQSPSNKVTEKGKDVELRCDPISGHTALYWYRQSLGQGLEFLIYFQGNSAPDKSGLPSDRFSAERTGGSVSTLTIQRTQQEDSAVYLCASSLGLAGRGYTFGSGTRLTVV.

This clonotype was counted a few times. The chain couples TRBV2 to TRBJ1-2; no definite D call. Per germline, CDR1 SNHLY and CDR2 FYNNEI. V dropped 7 bases and J dropped 2 bases, with 5 bases sitting between them. The CDR3 has 11 residues. CDR3 region: CASKPNYGYTF. Here the CDR3 DNA reads TGTGCCAGCAAACCGAACTATGGCTACACCTTC.

The J gene is TRBJ1-2, the V gene TRBV12-3 or TRBV12-4, with 7 bases that match TRBD1. V dropped 5 bases and J dropped 4; count of bases not matched to a gene: 4. The CDR3 covers 13 residues. The CDR3 DNA sequence: TGTGCCAGCAGTCAGGGACAGACCTATGGCTACACCTTC. Protein sequence: CASSQGQTYGYTF.

This clonotype was found many times. The V gene is TRBV5-1, the J gene TRBJ2-1; 7 bases agree with TRBD2. Germline loops: CDR1 SGHRS, CDR2 YFSETQ. V trimming: 4 bases; J trimming: 5 bases; junction bases outside the gene matches: 9. The CDR3 is made up of 15 amino acids. For the CDR3, the DNA is TGCGCCAGCAGCCTTCTGGGGGGGGTCCACAATGAGCAGTTCTTC. Its translation: CASSLLGGVHNEQFF.

This clonotype was recorded at least ten times. The genes are TRBV6-1 and TRBJ2-7; 7 nucleotides match TRBD1. This CDR3 spans 15 amino acids. Germline-derived CDR1 and CDR2 are MNHNS and SASEGT. Germline trimming cut 4 bases from V and 2 bases from J; bases unmatched to any gene: 8. CDR3 coding DNA: TGTGCCAGCAGTGGTCTGGACAGGATACCCTACGAGCAGTACGTC. Translating gives CASSGLDRIPYEQYV.